These 18 T cell receptor beta chains share one sample of origin, sequenced in a study of PD-1 blockade in classical Hodgkin lymphoma. Time point noted: cycle 4 day 1 (C4D1), after less than 7 weeks of nivolumab. After autologous stem cell transplantation all patients relapsed, and prior brentuximab vedotin exposure differed between cohorts. TCRdb's copy holds only in-frame clones and misses some; the assay was immunoSEQ multiplex PCR. The sample lists some 22,000 clones; 70% to 85% were seen once. This material consisted of peripheral blood mononuclear cells (PBMCs), taken before the fourth cycle of nivolumab. These receptors were taken from a human donor with classical Hodgkin lymphoma.

The chain combines TRBV7-8 with TRBJ2-1; D may be TRBD2 (6 bases). Germline V gene lookup returns CDR1 SGHVS and CDR2 FQNEAQ. V lost 11 bases and J lost 0, with 20 bases in between. The CDR3 is 16 amino acids. CDR3: CALMELARSSYNEQFF. CDR3 sequence (DNA): TGTGCCCTAATGGAGCTAGCGCGAAGCTCCTACAATGAGCAGTTCTTC.

This sequence joins TRBV19 and TRBJ1-1; the D gene is possibly TRBD1 (6 bases). The V end was cut by 4 bases, the J end by 0 bases, with 15 bases between. The CDR3 length is 16 residues. Germline CDR1 is LNHDA and CDR2 is SQIVND (reference sequence). The CDR3 protein is CASSTPPGGLNTEAFF. Here the CDR3 DNA reads TGTGCCAGTAGTACTCCCCCCGGGGGCTTGAACACTGAAGCTTTCTTT.

The genes are TRBV19 and TRBJ1-3; the D is unclear. Germline V lookup: CDR1 LNHDA, CDR2 SQIVND (reference sequence). This CDR3 spans 15 amino acids. Trimming removed 3 bases from V and 0 bases from J, with 9 bases in between. CDR3 in DNA: TGTGCCAGTAGTATGGAAGGAACCTCTGGAAACACCATATATTTT. This codes for CASSMEGTSGNTIYF.

This clone was detected once. The DNA of the CDR3 is TGCGCCAGCAGCCTCTCCGGGACAGGGACGTCCTACGAGCAGTACTTC. Its protein is CASSLSGTGTSYEQYF. This chain uses TRBV5-1 with TRBJ2-7; 9 bases are a match to TRBD1. Germline assignment: CDR1 SGHRS and CDR2 YFSETQ. V gave up 4 bases and J gave up 1 base; unmatched junction bases: 9. The CDR3 is made up of 16 amino acids.

The chain uses TRBV4-1 and TRBJ2-7; D remains ambiguous. CDR3 length equals 14 residues. Germline V CDR1 and CDR2: MGHRA, YSYEKL. Trimming removed 4 bases from V and 2 bases from J, with 12 bases in between. The CDR3 DNA is TGCGCCAGCAGCCGCTCGACACACCCCTACGAGCAGTACTTC. Encoded protein: CASSRSTHPYEQYF.

The rearrangement links TRBV6-5 to TRBJ2-7, with D maybe TRBD2 (6 bases). CDR3 length: 14 residues. The V end lost 6 bases, the J end lost 6 bases, and 18 bases lay between the germline ends. The germline V gene encodes CDR1 MNHEY and CDR2 SVGAGI. The CDR3 sequence is CASSPAGGRVEQYF. CDR3 DNA sequence: TGTGCCAGCAGCCCAGCGGGCGGCAGAGTCGAGCAGTACTTC.

This chain uses TRBV6-4 with TRBJ2-2; the match to TRBD2 covers 14 bases. This CDR3 is 21 amino acids long. Germline loops: CDR1 MRHNA, CDR2 SNTAGT. V was pared by 2 bases and J by 2 bases, with 13 bases of the junction left unmatched. The CDR3 protein is CASSDETTSGRALSNTGELFF. In DNA form, the CDR3 reads TGTGCCAGCAGTGACGAAACGACTAGCGGGAGGGCCCTCAGTAACACCGGGGAGCTGTTTTTT.

This sequence joins TRBV1 and TRBJ2-7; TRBD2, the table's D call, lacks a check against the DNA. TRBV1 corresponds to a pseudogene. The CDR3 totals 13 residues. CDR3 coding DNA: TGCACCAGCAGCCGCCCAGAGGTCTACGAGCAGTACTTC. This encodes CTSSRPEVYEQYF.

This chain connects TRBV2 to TRBJ2-4, with no clear D. The CDR3 has 16 amino acids. Germline CDR1 and CDR2: SNHLY and FYNNEI. With 3 bases removed from V and 3 bases from J, the gap between germline ends came to 15 bases. CDR3 in DNA: TGTGCCAGCAGTGATGGGCACCTCTTATTCAAAAACATTCAGTACTTC. Encoded protein: CASSDGHLLFKNIQYF. Complete variable domain (other parts from reference TRBV2 and TRBJ2-4): EPEVTQTPSHQVTQMGQEVILRCVPISNHLYFYWYRQILGQKVEFLVSFYNNEISEKSEIFDDQFSVERPDGSNFTLKIRSTKLEDSAMYFCASSDGHLLFKNIQYFGAGTRLSVL.

The gene calls are TRBV19 and TRBJ1-5; D call uncertain. V was cut by 6 bases and J by 3 bases, with 12 bases left in between. CDR1 LNHDA and CDR2 SQIVND come from the germline V gene (reference sequence). This CDR3 region has 14 residues. CDR3 residues: CASSLTQYNQPQHF. The CDR3 DNA is TGTGCCAGTAGCCTAACCCAATACAATCAGCCCCAGCATTTT.

The sample holds one count of this clone. This sequence joins TRBV30 and TRBJ2-2, with D possibly matching TRBD1 (5 bases). This CDR3 spans 14 amino acids. Trimming took off 4 bases at V and 2 bases at J, with 11 bases between the two ends. In germline, CDR1 is GTSNPN, CDR2 SVGIG (reference sequence). The CDR3 region has the DNA TGTGCCTGGATTAGACAGATTAACACCGGGGAGCTGTTTTTT. It codes for CAWIRQINTGELFF.

This clone was detected once. The chain employs TRBV11-1 and TRBJ2-5; D is uncertain. Per the germline V gene, CDR1 is SGHAT and CDR2 is FQDESV (reference sequence). The CDR3 contains 13 residues. V dropped 5 bases and J dropped 5 bases, with 12 bases sitting between them. The chain's CDR3 is CASSPGTSETQYF. CDR3 DNA: TGTGCCAGCAGCCCAGGAACAAGCGAGACCCAGTACTTC.

This CDR3 is CASRWEFGDTQYF. CDR3 coding DNA: TGTGCCAGCAGATGGGAGTTTGGAGATACGCAGTATTTT. This chain connects TRBV5-8 to TRBJ2-3; weak D call: TRBD2 (5 bases). The V gene lost 5 bases and the J gene lost 5 bases, with 12 bases spanning the gap. There are 13 residues in the CDR3. From germline, CDR1 is SGHTS and CDR2 YDEGEE.

By frequency in the sample, this clone is medium-sized. V gene TRBV6-5 combines with J gene TRBJ1-3; perhaps TRBD1 as D (6 bases). This CDR3 is 15 amino acids long. Germline CDR1 is MNHEY and CDR2 is SVGAGI. V was pared by 2 bases and J by 0 bases, with 8 bases between. CDR3 coding DNA: TGTGCCAGCAGTTACCAGGGGATCTCTGGAAACACCATATATTTT. Protein sequence: CASSYQGISGNTIYF.

V gene TRBV28 combines with J gene TRBJ1-2; D uncertain. CDR3 length equals 12 residues. Trimming took off 3 bases at V and 3 bases at J, with 5 bases between the two ends. Germline assignment: CDR1 MDHEN and CDR2 SYDVKM. The CDR3 reads CASSLRDYGYTF. In DNA form, the CDR3 reads TGTGCCAGCAGTTTGCGGGACTATGGCTACACCTTC.

The chain is built from TRBV5-1 and TRBJ2-7, with TRBD1 identical over 7 bases. This CDR3 has 15 residues. J lost 0 bases, V lost 4 bases, and 7 bases had no gene match. Germline lookup yields CDR1 SGHRS and CDR2 YFSETQ. CDR3 amino acids: CASSQTTGNSYEQYF. CDR3 nucleotide sequence: TGCGCCAGCAGCCAGACGACAGGGAACTCCTACGAGCAGTACTTC.

The chain is built from TRBV19 and TRBJ2-3; a possible D gene is TRBD2 (5 bases). V lost 2 bases and J 4 bases, leaving 10 bases between the germline ends. Germline V gives CDR1 LNHDA, CDR2 SQIVND (reference sequence). The CDR3 runs 14 residues. Here the CDR3 DNA reads TGTGCCAGTAGTATACGGGGTATCTCAGATACGCAGTATTTT. Translation: CASSIRGISDTQYF.

The chain employs TRBV11-2 and TRBJ2-1, with TRBD1 identical over 9 bases. Germline lookup yields CDR1 SGHAT and CDR2 FQNNGV. Germline trimming cut 4 bases from V and 1 base from J; bases unmatched to any gene: 2. The CDR3 spans 15 residues. CDR3 loop: CASSYDRGSYNEQFF. In nucleotides, the CDR3 is TGTGCCAGCAGCTACGACAGGGGGTCCTACAATGAGCAGTTCTTC.